The clone carrying this T cell receptor beta chain was seen at least ten times. Building the TCR beta libraries relied on iRepertoire HTBI primers, and CDR3 regions underwent Arm-PCR. TCRdb reanalysed the multiplex PCR reads using MiXCR and keeps one entry per CDR3 protein. The sample carries approximately 490,000 distinct CDR3 sequences, around 15% recorded once. The source of the sample is a study of regulatory T cells in long-lasting Graves disease. Time point reported: newly diagnosed GD, antithyroid drugs for less than 3 months. Making the TCR library involved RNA that had been extracted from PBMCs. The CDR3 is 14 amino acids. V lost 2 bases to trimming and J lost 2 bases; unmatched junction nucleotides: 1. The sample was also linked to a second study, of T cells in Graves' hyperthyroidism and ophthalmopathy.

This clonotype was obtained from a man aged 35-49 years with Graves disease. The chain links TRBV12-3 or TRBV12-4 to TRBJ2-7; TRBD2 matches at 9 bases. Sequences were derived from peripheral blood mononuclear cells (PBMCs), sampled at new diagnosis, from a patient treated with antithyroid drugs. The CDR3, as DNA: TGTGCCAGCAGTTTATCTAGCGGGGCCTACGAGCAGTACTTC. It is translated as CASSLSSGAYEQYF.